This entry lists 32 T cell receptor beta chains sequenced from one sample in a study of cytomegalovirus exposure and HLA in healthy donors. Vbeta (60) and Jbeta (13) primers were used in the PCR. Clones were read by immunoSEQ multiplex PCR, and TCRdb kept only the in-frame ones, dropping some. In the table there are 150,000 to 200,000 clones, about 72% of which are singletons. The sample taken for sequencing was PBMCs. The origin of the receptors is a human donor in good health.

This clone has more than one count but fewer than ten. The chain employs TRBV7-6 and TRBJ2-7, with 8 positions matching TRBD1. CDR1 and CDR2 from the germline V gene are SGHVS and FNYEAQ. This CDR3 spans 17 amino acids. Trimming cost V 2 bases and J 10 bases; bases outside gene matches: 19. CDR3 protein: CASSLTSPGTGGGKQYF. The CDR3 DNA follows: TGTGCCAGCAGCTTAACCTCTCCTGGGACAGGTGGGGGTAAACAGTACTTC.

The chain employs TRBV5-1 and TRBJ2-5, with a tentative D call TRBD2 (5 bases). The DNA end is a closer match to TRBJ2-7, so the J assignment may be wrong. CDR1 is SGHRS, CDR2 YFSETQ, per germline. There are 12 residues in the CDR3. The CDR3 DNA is TGCGCCAGCAGCTTGACGGGGAACGAGCAGTACTTC. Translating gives CASSLTGNEQYF.

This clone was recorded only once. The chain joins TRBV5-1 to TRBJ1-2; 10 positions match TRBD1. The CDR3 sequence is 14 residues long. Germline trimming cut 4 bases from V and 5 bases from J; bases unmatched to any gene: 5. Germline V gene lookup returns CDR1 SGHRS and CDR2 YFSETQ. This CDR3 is CASSLRTGGYGYTF. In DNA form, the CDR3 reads TGCGCCAGCAGCCTTAGGACAGGGGGGTATGGCTACACCTTC.

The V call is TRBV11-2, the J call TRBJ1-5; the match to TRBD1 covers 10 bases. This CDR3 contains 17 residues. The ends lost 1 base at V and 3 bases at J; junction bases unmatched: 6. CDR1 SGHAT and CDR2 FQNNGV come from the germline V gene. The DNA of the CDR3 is TGTGCCAGCAGCTTAGGTGACAGGGGGCGAGACAATCAGCCCCAGCATTTT. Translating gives CASSLGDRGRDNQPQHF.

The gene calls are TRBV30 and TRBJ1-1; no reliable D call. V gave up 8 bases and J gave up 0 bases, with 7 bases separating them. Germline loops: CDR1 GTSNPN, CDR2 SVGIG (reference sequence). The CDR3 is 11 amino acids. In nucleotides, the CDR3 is TGTGCCCGAGCCATGAACACTGAAGCTTTCTTT. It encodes CARAMNTEAFF. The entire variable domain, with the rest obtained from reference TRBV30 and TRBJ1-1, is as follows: SQTIHQWPATLVQPVGSPLSLECTVEGTSNPNLYWYRQAAGRGLQLLFYSVGIGQISSEVPQNLSASRPQDRQFILSSKKLLLSDSGFYLCARAMNTEAFFGQGTRLTVV.

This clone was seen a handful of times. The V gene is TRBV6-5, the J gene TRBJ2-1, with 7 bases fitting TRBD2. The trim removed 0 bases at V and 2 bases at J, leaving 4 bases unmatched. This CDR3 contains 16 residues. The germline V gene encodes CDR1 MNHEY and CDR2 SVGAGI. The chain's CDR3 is CASSYSGTTPYNEQFF. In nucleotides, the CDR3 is TGTGCCAGCAGTTACTCCGGGACTACTCCCTACAATGAGCAGTTCTTC.

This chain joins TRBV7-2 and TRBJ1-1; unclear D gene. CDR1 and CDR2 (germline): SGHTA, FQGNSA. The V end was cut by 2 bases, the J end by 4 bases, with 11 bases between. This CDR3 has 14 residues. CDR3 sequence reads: CASSLSEGGTEAFF. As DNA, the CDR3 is TGTGCCAGCAGCTTATCGGAGGGAGGCACTGAAGCTTTCTTT.

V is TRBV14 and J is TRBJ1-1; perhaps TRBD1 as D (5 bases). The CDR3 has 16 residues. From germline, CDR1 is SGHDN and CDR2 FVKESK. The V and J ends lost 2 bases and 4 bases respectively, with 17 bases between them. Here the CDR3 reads CASSQRAGRGSTEAFF. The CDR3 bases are TGTGCCAGCAGCCAAAGGGCAGGGCGAGGATCCACTGAAGCTTTCTTT. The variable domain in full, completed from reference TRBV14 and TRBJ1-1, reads EAGVTQFPSHSVIEKGQTVTLRCDPISGHDNLYWYRRVMGKEIKFLLHFVKESKQDESGMPNNRFLAERTGGTYSTLKVQPAELEDSGVYFCASSQRAGRGSTEAFFGQGTRLTVV.

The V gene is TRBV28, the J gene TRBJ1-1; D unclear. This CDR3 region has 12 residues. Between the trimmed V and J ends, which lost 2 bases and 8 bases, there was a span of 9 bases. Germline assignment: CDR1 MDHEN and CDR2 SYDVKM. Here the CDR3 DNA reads TGTGCCAGCAGTTTACCCGACTTAGAAGCTTTCTTT. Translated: CASSLPDLEAFF.

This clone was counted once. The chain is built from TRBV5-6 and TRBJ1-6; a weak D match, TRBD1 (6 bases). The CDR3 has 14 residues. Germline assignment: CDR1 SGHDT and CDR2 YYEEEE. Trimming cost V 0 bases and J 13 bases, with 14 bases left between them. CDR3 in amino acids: CASSLADSPRPLHF. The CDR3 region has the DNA TGTGCCAGCAGCTTGGCGGACAGTCCTCGGCCCCTCCACTTT.

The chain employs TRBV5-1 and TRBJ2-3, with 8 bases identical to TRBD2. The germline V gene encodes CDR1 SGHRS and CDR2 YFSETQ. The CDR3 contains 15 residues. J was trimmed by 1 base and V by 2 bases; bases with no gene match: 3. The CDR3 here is CASSLMTSGTDTQYF. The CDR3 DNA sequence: TGCGCCAGCAGCTTAATGACTAGCGGCACAGATACGCAGTATTTT.

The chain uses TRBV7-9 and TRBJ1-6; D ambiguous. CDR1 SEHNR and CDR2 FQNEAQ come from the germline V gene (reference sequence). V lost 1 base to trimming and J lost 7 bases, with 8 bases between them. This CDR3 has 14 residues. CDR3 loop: CASSLDGVNSPLHF. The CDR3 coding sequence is TGTGCCAGCAGCTTAGATGGAGTCAATTCACCCCTCCACTTT.

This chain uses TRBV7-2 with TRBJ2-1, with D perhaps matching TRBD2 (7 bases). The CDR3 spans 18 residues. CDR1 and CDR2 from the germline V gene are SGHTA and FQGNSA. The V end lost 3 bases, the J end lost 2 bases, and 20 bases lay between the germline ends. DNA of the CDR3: TGTGCCAGCAGCTTTCCCCGGGGGGCCGGTCCCACCTACAATGAGCAGTTCTTC. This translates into CASSFPRGAGPTYNEQFF.

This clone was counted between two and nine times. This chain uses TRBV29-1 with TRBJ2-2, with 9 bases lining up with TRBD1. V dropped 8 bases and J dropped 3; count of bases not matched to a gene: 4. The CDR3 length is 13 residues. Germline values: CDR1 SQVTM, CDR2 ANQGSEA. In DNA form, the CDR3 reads TGCAGCTCGACAGGGGGTGACACCGGGGAGCTGTTTTTT. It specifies CSSTGGDTGELFF.

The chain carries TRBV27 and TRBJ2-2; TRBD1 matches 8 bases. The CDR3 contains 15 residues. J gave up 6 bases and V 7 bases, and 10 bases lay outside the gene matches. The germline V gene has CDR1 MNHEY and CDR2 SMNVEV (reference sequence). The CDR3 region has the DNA TGTGCCAGCACCCAGGACAGGGCCGGGCCCGGGGAGCTGTTTTTT. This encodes CASTQDRAGPGELFF.

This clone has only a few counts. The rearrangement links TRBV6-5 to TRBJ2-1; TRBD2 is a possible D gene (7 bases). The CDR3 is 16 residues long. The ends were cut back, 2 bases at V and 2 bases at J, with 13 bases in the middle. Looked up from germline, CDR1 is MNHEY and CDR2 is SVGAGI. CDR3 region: CASSYLKGGAYNEQFF. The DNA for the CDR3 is TGTGCCAGCAGTTACCTGAAAGGGGGGGCCTACAATGAGCAGTTCTTC.

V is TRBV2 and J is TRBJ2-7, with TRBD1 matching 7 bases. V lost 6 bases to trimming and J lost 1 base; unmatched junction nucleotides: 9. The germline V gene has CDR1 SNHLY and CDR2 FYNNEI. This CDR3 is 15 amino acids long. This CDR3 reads CASRTRQGGSYEQYF. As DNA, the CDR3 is TGTGCCAGCAGAACCAGACAGGGTGGTTCCTACGAGCAGTACTTC.

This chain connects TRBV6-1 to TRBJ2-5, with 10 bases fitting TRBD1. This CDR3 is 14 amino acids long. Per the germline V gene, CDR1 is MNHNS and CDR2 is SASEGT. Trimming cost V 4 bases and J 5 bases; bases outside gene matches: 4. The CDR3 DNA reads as TGTGCCAGCAGTGCGACAGGGGGCTGGGAGACCCAGTACTTC. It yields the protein CASSATGGWETQYF.

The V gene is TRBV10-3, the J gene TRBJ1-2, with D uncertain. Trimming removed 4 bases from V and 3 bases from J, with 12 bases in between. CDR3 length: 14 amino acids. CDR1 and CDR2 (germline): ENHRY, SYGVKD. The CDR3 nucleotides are TGTGCCATCAGTGGTCCACAAGATTACTATGGCTACACCTTC. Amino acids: CAISGPQDYYGYTF.

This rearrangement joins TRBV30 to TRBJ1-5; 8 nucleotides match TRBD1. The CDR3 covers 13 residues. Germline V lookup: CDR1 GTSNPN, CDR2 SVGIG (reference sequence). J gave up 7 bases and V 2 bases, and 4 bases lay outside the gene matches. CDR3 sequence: CAWSHQGAQPQHF. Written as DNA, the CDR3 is TGTGCCTGGAGTCATCAGGGGGCGCAGCCCCAGCATTTT.

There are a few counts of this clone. CDR3 loop: CAISESSGTAPYEQYF. The CDR3 DNA reads as TGTGCCATCAGTGAGTCCTCCGGGACAGCCCCCTACGAGCAGTACTTC. This chain connects TRBV10-3 to TRBJ2-7, with 7 bases identical to TRBD1. This CDR3 spans 16 amino acids. V trimming: 0 bases; J trimming: 2 bases; junction bases outside the gene matches: 7. Germline loops: CDR1 ENHRY, CDR2 SYGVKD.

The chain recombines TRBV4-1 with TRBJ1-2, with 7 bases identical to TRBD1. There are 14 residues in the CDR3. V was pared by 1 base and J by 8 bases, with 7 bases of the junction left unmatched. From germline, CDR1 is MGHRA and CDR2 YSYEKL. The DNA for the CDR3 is TGCGCCAGCAGCCAAGGTTTGAGGACAGGAGGCTACACCTTC. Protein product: CASSQGLRTGGYTF.

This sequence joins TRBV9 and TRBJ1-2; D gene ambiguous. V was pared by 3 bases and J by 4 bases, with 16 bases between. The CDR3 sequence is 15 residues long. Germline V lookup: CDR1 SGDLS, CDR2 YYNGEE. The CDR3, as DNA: TGTGCCAGCAGCGCTGTCGATCCCCGGGGCTATGGCTACACCTTC. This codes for CASSAVDPRGYGYTF.

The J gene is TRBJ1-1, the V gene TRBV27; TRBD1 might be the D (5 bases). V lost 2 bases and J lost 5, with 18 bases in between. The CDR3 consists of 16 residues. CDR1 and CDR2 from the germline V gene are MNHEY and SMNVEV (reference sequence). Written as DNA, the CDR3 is TGTGCCAGCAGTTTACCTTCCCAGGGTGTGAGGACTGAAGCTTTCTTT. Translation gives CASSLPSQGVRTEAFF.

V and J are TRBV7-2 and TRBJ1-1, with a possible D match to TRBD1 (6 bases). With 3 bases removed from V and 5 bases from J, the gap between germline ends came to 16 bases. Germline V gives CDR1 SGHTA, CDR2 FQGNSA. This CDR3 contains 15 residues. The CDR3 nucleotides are TGTGCCAGCAGCTTTATTCAGGGGCCAGGGACTGAAGCTTTCTTT. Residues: CASSFIQGPGTEAFF.

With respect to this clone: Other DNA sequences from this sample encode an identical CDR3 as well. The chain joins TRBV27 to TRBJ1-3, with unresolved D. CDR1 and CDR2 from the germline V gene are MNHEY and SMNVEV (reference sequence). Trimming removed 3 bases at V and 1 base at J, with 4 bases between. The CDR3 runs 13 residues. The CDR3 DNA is TGTGCCAGCAGTTTGCGTTCTGGAAACACCATATATTTT. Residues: CASSLRSGNTIYF.

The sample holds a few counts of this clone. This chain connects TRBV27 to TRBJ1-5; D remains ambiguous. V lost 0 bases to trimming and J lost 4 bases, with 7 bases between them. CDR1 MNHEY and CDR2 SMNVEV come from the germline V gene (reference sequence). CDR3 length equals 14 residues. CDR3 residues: CASSLSSGNQPQHF. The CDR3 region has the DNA TGTGCCAGCAGTTTATCCTCGGGGAATCAGCCCCAGCATTTT.

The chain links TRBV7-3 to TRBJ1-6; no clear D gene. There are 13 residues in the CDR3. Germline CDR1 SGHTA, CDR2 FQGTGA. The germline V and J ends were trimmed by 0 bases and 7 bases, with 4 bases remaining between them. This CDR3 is CASSLTQNSPLHF. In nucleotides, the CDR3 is TGTGCCAGCAGCTTAACCCAAAATTCACCCCTCCACTTT.

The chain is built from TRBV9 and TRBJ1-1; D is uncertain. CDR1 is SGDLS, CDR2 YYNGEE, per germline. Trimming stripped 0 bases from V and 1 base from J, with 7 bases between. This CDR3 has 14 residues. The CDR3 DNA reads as TGTGCCAGCAGCGTAGTCGCAGGGAACACTGAAGCTTTCTTT. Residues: CASSVVAGNTEAFF. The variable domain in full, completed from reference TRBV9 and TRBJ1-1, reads DSGVTQTPKHLITATGQRVTLRCSPRSGDLSVYWYQQSLDQGLQFLIQYYNGEERAKGNILERFSAQQFPDLHSELNLSSLELGDSALYFCASSVVAGNTEAFFGQGTRLTVV.

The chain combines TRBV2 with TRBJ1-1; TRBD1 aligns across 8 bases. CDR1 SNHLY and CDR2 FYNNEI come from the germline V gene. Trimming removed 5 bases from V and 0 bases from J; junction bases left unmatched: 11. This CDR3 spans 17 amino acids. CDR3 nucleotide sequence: TGTGCCAGCAGTCCGGACAGGGAGAGGGTTTTGAACACTGAAGCTTTCTTT. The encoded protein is CASSPDRERVLNTEAFF.

The CDR3 here is CASSYSNSGDTQYF. DNA of the CDR3: TGTGCCAGCAGCTACTCAAATAGCGGAGATACGCAGTATTTT. The gene calls are TRBV7-9 and TRBJ2-3; possible D gene TRBD2, 6 bases. The CDR3 contains 14 residues. Germline V gene sequence: CDR1 SEHNR, CDR2 FQNEAQ (reference sequence). V lost 4 bases, J lost 5 bases, and 13 bases lay in between.

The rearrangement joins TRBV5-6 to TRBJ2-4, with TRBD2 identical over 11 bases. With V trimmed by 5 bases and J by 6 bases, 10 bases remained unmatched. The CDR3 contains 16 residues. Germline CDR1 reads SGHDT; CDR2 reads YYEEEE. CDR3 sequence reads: CASSYSGGAWGNIQYF. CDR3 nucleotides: TGTGCCAGCAGTTATAGCGGGGGGGCCTGGGGAAACATTCAGTACTTC. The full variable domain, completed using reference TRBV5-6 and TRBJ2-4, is DAGVTQSPTHLIKTRGQQVTLRCSPKSGHDTVSWYQQALGQGPQFIFQYYEEEERQRGNFPDRFSGHQFPNYSSELNVNALLLGDSALYLCASSYSGGAWGNIQYFGAGTRLSVL.